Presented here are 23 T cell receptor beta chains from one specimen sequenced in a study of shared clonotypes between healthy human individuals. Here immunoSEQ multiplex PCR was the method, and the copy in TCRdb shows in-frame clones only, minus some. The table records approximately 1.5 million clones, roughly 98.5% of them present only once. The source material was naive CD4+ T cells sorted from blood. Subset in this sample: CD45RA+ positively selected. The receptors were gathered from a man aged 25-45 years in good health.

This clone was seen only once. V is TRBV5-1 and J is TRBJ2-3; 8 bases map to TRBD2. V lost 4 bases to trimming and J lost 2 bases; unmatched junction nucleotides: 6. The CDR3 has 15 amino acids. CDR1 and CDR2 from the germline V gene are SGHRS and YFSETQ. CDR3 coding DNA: TGCGCCAGCAGCCCAGCGGGAGATTACACAGATACGCAGTATTTT. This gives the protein CASSPAGDYTDTQYF. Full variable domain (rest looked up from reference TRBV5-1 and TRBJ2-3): KAGVTQTPRYLIKTRGQQVTLSCSPISGHRSVSWYQQTPGQGLQFLFEYFSETQRNKGNFPGRFSGRQFSNSRSEMNVSTLELGDSALYLCASSPAGDYTDTQYFGPGTRLTVL.

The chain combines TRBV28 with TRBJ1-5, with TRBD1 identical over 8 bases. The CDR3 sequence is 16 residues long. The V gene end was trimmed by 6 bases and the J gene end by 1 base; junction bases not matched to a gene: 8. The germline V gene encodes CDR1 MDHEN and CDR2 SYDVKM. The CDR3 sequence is CASSRTGGWSNQPQHF. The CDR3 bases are TGTGCCAGCAGCCGAACAGGGGGATGGAGCAATCAGCCCCAGCATTTT. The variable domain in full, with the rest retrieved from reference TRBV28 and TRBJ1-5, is DVKVTQSSRYLVKRTGEKVFLECVQDMDHENMFWYRQDPGLGLRLIYFSYDVKMKEKGDIPEGYSVSREKKERFSLILESASTNQTSMYLCASSRTGGWSNQPQHFGDGTRLSIL.

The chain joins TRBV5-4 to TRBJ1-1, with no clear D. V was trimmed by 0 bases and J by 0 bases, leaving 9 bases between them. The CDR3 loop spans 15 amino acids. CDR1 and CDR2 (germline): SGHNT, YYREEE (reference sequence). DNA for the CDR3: TGTGCCAGCAGCTTGGACCCCCGCATGAACACTGAAGCTTTCTTT. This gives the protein CASSLDPRMNTEAFF.

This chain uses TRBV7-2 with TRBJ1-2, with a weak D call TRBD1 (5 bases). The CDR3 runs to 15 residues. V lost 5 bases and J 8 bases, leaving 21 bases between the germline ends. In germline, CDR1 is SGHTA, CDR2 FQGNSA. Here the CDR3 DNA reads TGTGCCAGCAGCCCAATCCCGGGGCCGGGGCGCGGCTACACCTTC. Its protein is CASSPIPGPGRGYTF.

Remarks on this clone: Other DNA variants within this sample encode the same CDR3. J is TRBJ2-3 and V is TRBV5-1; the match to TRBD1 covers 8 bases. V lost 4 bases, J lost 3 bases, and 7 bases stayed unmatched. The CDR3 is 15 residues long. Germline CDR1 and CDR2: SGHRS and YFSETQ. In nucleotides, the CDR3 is TGCGCCAGCAGCCGGCGGACAGGGAATACAGATACGCAGTATTTT. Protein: CASSRRTGNTDTQYF.

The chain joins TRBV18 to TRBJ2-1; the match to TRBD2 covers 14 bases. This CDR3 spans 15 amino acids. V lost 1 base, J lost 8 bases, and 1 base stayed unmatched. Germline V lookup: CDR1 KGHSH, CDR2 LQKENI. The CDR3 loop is CASSPRLAGGDEQFF. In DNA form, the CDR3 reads TGTGCCAGCTCACCACGACTAGCGGGAGGGGATGAGCAGTTCTTC. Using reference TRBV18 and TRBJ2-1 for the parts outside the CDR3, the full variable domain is NAGVMQNPRHLVRRRGQEARLRCSPMKGHSHVYWYRQLPEEGLKFMVYLQKENIIDESGMPKERFSAEFPKEGPSILRIQQVVRGDSAAYFCASSPRLAGGDEQFFGPGTRLTVL.

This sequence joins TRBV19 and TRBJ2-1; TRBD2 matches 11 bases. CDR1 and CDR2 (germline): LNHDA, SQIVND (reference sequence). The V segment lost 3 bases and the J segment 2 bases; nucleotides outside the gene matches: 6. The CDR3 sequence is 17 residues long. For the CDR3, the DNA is TGTGCCAGTAGTATCCCGGGACTAGCGGAGCCCTACAATGAGCAGTTCTTC. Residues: CASSIPGLAEPYNEQFF.

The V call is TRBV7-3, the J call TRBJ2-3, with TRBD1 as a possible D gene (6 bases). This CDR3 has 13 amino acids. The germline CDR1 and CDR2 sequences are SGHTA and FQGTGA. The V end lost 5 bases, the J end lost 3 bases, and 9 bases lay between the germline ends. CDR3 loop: CASSPRGTDTQYF. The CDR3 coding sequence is TGTGCCAGCAGCCCGAGGGGGACAGATACGCAGTATTTT.

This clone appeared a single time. In DNA, the CDR3 is TGTGCCAGCTCACCAACGGGGCCCAACTCCTACGAGCAGTACTTC. Its translation is CASSPTGPNSYEQYF. J is TRBJ2-7 and V is TRBV18, with D perhaps matching TRBD1 or TRBD2 (5 bases each). Germline CDR1 and CDR2: KGHSH and LQKENI. Trimming pared 2 bases from V and 0 bases from J, leaving 11 bases between. The CDR3 contains 15 residues.

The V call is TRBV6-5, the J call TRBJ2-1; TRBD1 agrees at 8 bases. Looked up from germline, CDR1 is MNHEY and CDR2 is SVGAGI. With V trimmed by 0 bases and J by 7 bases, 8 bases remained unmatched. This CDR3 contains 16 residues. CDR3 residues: CASSYSPQGARNEQFF. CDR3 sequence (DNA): TGTGCCAGCAGTTACTCCCCGCAGGGGGCGCGTAATGAGCAGTTCTTC.

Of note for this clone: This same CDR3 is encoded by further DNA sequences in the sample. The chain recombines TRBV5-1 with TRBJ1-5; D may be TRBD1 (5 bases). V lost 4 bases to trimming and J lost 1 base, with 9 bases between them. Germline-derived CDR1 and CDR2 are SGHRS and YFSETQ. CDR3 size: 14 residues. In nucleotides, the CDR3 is TGCGCCAGCAGCCCTACAGGCAGCAATCAGCCCCAGCATTTT. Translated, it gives CASSPTGSNQPQHF.

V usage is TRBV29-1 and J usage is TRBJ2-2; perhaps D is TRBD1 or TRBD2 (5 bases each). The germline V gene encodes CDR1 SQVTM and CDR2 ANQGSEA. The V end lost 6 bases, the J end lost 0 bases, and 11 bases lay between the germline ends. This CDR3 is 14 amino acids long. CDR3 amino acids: CSVGRITNTGELFF. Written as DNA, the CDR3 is TGCAGCGTGGGACGGATAACGAACACCGGGGAGCTGTTTTTT.

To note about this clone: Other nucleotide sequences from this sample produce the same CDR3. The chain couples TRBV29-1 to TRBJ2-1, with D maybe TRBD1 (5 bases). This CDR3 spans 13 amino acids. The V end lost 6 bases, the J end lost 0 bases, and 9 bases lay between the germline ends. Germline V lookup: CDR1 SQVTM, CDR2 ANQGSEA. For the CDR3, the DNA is TGCAGCGTCGGGCAGGGCTCCTACAATGAGCAGTTCTTC. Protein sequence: CSVGQGSYNEQFF.

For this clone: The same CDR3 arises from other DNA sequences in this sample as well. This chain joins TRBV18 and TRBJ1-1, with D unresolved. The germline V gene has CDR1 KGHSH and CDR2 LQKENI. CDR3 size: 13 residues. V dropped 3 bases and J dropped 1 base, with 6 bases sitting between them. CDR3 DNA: TGTGCCAGCTCACCTTCAGCGAACACTGAAGCTTTCTTT. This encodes CASSPSANTEAFF.

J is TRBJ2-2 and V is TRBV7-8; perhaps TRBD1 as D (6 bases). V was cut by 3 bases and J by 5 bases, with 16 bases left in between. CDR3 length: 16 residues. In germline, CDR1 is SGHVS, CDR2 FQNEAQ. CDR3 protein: CASSFHRVRRTGELFF. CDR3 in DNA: TGTGCCAGCAGCTTTCACAGGGTACGGAGAACCGGGGAGCTGTTTTTT.

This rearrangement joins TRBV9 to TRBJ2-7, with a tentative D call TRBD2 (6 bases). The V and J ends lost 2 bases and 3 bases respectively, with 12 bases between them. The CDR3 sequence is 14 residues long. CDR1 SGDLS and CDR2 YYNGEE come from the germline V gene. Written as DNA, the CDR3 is TGTGCCAGCAGCGTTAACGGGGGTGACTACGAGCAGTACTTC. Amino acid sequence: CASSVNGGDYEQYF.

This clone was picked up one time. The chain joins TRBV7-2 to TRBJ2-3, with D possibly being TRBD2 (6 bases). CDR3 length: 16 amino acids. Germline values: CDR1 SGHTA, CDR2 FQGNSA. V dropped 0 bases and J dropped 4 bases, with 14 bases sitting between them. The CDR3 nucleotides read TGTGCCAGCAGCTTAGCGCGGGGATCCCGGGCAGATACGCAGTATTTT. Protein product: CASSLARGSRADTQYF.

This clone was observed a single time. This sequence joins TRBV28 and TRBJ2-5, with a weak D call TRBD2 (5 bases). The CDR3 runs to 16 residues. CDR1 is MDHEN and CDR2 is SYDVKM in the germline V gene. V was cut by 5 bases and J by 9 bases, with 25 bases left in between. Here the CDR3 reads CASSTMDFFPLGPQYF. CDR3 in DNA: TGTGCCAGCAGTACGATGGACTTCTTTCCCCTTGGGCCCCAGTACTTC.

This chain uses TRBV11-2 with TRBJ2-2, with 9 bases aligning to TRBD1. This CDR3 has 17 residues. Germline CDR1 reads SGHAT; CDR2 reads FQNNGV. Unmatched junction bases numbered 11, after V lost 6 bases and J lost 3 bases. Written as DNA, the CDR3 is TGTGCCAGCAGTTCTACAGGGGGCTCCCACTACACCGGGGAGCTGTTTTTT. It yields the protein CASSSTGGSHYTGELFF.

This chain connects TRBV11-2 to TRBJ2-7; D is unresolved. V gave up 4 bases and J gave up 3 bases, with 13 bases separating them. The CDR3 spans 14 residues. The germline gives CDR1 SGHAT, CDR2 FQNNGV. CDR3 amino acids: CASSSIRALYEQYF. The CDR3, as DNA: TGTGCCAGCAGCTCCATTCGGGCTCTCTACGAGCAGTACTTC.

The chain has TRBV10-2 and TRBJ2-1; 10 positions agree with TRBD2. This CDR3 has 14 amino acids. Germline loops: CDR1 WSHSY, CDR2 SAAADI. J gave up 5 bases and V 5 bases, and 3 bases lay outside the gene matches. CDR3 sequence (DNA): TGCGCCAGCAGTTCTAGCGGGAGAAACAATGAGCAGTTCTTC. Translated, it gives CASSSSGRNNEQFF.

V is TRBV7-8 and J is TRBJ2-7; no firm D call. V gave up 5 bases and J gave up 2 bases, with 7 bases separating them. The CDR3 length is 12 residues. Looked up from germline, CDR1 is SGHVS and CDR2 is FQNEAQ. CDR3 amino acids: CASSHTTYEQYF. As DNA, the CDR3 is TGTGCCAGCAGCCACACGACCTACGAGCAGTACTTC. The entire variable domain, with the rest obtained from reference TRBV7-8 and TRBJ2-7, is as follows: GAGVSQSPRYKVAKRGQDVALRCDPISGHVSLFWYQQALGQGPEFLTYFQNEAQLDKSGLPSDRFFAERPEGSVSTLKIQRTQQEDSAVYLCASSHTTYEQYFGPGTRLTVT.

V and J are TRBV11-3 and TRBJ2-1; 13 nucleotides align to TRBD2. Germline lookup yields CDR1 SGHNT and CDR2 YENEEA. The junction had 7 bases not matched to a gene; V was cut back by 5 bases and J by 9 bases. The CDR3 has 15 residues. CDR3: CASSPGTSGKSEQFF. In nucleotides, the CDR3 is TGTGCCAGCAGCCCCGGGACTAGCGGGAAAAGTGAGCAGTTCTTC.